One and the same sample provided the 3 T cell receptor beta chains below, sequenced in a study of CD8 T cells in Susac syndrome. RNA totalling about 0.45 to 1 ug underwent reverse transcription with random hexamers. TCRdb fed the immunoSEQ multiplex PCR reads into MiXCR, producing one record per CDR3 protein. The sample has 150,000 or so distinct CDR3 sequences, around 96% seen once. Sequenced material: CD4+ T cells from PBMCs. The receptors here all came from a human donor with Susac syndrome.

The rearrangement uses TRBV29-1 and TRBJ2-3, with unresolved D. The V gene lost 8 bases and the J gene lost 5 bases, with 14 bases spanning the gap. CDR1 SQVTM and CDR2 ANQGSEA come from the germline V gene. The CDR3 spans 12 residues. In DNA form, the CDR3 reads TGCAGCACCTGGAGAGCCGGAGATACGCAGTATTTT. Its translation is CSTWRAGDTQYF.

The chain uses TRBV12-3 or TRBV12-4 and TRBJ2-5, with D unresolved. V dropped 8 bases and J dropped 2 bases, with 12 bases sitting between them. The CDR3 runs 13 residues. The CDR3 loop is CASGGFIQETQYF. The CDR3 coding sequence is TGTGCCAGCGGCGGATTTATTCAAGAGACCCAGTACTTC.

This clonotype was seen just once. The chain carries TRBV21-1 and TRBJ1-6; the table assigns TRBD1, which was not confirmed against the DNA. TRBV21-1 is assigned pseudogene status. The CDR3 sequence is 18 residues long. The chain's CDR3 is CASSKEGTGCVHPSPLHF. The CDR3 DNA is TGTGCCAGCAGCAAAGAAGGGACAGGATGTGTGCACCCTTCACCCCTCCACTTT.